Listed below are T cell receptor beta chains from one sample, sequenced in a study of cytomegalovirus exposure and HLA in healthy donors. Sequencing was performed with immunoSEQ multiplex PCR; in TCRdb, only in-frame clones are kept and a portion is missing. Among about 250,000 clones listed, 65% to 85% were seen once. Input material: PBMCs. The origin of the receptors is a female donor in good health and CMV-seronegative. Each CDR3 is given with its conserved first and last residue. Fields, in order: V gene, J gene, D gene, clone size, CDR3 protein, CDR3 DNA. The D gene is left open where the match is weak. Clone size is stated in some rows and not others, as once, few, many or a class when expanded.

v_gene: TRBV7-9
j_gene: TRBJ2-2
d_gene: TRBD1
abundance: NA
CDR3aa: CASSQAGTGRTGELFF
CDR3nt: TGTGCCAGCAGCCAAGCCGGGACAGGAAGGACCGGGGAGCTGTTTTTT

v_gene: TRBV6-1
j_gene: TRBJ1-2
d_gene: NA
abundance: few
CDR3aa: CASSALGEGIRYGYTF
CDR3nt: TGTGCCAGCAGTGCCCTGGGGGAGGGAATTCGCTATGGCTACACCTTC

v_gene: TRBV6-5
j_gene: TRBJ1-1
d_gene: TRBD1
abundance: NA
CDR3aa: CASSYTRTGENTEAFF
CDR3nt: TGTGCCAGCAGTTACACCCGAACAGGGGAGAACACTGAAGCTTTCTTT

v_gene: TRBV6-6
j_gene: TRBJ2-7
d_gene: TRBD1
abundance: NA
CDR3aa: CATSTGGWQYF
CDR3nt: TGTGCCACCTCGACAGGGGGCTGGCAGTACTTC

v_gene: TRBV29-1
j_gene: TRBJ2-7
d_gene: NA
abundance: few
CDR3aa: CSVITGFEQYF
CDR3nt: TGCAGCGTTATAACAGGGTTCGAGCAGTACTTC

v_gene: TRBV11-2
j_gene: TRBJ2-7
d_gene: NA
abundance: NA
CDR3aa: CASSLGHIFYEQYF
CDR3nt: TGTGCCAGCAGCTTAGGACATATTTTCTACGAGCAGTACTTC

v_gene: TRBV12-5
j_gene: TRBJ2-5
d_gene: TRBD1
abundance: NA
CDR3aa: CASGPGDRGFQETQYF
CDR3nt: TGTGCTAGTGGTCCTGGGGACAGGGGATTTCAAGAGACCCAGTACTTC

v_gene: TRBV7-9
j_gene: TRBJ1-1
d_gene: NA
abundance: NA
CDR3aa: CASSLAGGGRNTEAFF
CDR3nt: TGTGCCAGCAGCTTAGCAGGGGGGGGAAGGAACACTGAAGCTTTCTTT

v_gene: TRBV10-3
j_gene: TRBJ1-2
d_gene: NA
abundance: NA
CDR3aa: CATEEGRYGYTF
CDR3nt: TGTGCCACCGAGGAGGGACGCTATGGCTACACCTTC

v_gene: TRBV2
j_gene: TRBJ2-1
d_gene: NA
abundance: NA
CDR3aa: CASIQGRNEQFF
CDR3nt: TGTGCCAGCATACAGGGACGGAATGAGCAGTTCTTC

v_gene: TRBV6-1
j_gene: TRBJ2-2
d_gene: TRBD1
abundance: NA
CDR3aa: CASRQGQGDTGELFF
CDR3nt: TGTGCCAGCAGACAGGGACAGGGGGACACCGGGGAGCTGTTTTTT

v_gene: TRBV5-1
j_gene: TRBJ2-5
d_gene: NA
abundance: few
CDR3aa: CASSLSETQYF
CDR3nt: TGCGCCAGCAGCTTGTCTGAGACCCAGTACTTC

v_gene: TRBV18
j_gene: TRBJ1-3
d_gene: NA
abundance: few
CDR3aa: CASSPSRVGDTIYF
CDR3nt: TGTGCCAGCTCACCTTCTCGGGTAGGAGACACCATATATTTT

v_gene: TRBV13
j_gene: TRBJ1-1
d_gene: NA
abundance: NA
CDR3aa: CASSFLEAEAFF
CDR3nt: TGTGCCAGCAGCTTTCTGGAGGCTGAAGCTTTCTTT

v_gene: TRBV30
j_gene: TRBJ2-2
d_gene: NA
abundance: few
CDR3aa: CAWSARTGELFF
CDR3nt: TGTGCCTGGAGCGCGCGGACCGGGGAGCTGTTTTTT

v_gene: TRBV18
j_gene: TRBJ2-1
d_gene: TRBD2
abundance: NA
CDR3aa: CASSPPGRDYNEQFF
CDR3nt: TGTGCCAGCTCACCACCCGGGAGGGACTACAATGAGCAGTTCTTC

v_gene: TRBV7-2
j_gene: TRBJ2-1
d_gene: NA
abundance: NA
CDR3aa: CASREATYNEQFF
CDR3nt: TGTGCCAGCAGGGAGGCCACGTACAATGAGCAGTTCTTC

v_gene: TRBV14
j_gene: TRBJ2-3
d_gene: TRBD2
abundance: NA
CDR3aa: CASTPVVRGLAGGPSDTQYF
CDR3nt: TGTGCCAGCACCCCGGTGGTGAGGGGCCTAGCGGGAGGGCCCTCAGATACGCAGTATTTT

v_gene: TRBV5-1
j_gene: TRBJ2-5
d_gene: TRBD2
abundance: once
CDR3aa: CASSSTHLAGPYQETQYF
CDR3nt: TGCGCCAGCAGCTCAACCCACTTAGCGGGACCGTACCAAGAGACCCAGTACTTC

v_gene: TRBV7-9
j_gene: TRBJ2-7
d_gene: NA
abundance: NA
CDR3aa: CSSSFRGNSYEQYF
CDR3nt: TGTTCCAGCAGCTTTAGGGGAAACTCCTACGAGCAGTACTTC

v_gene: TRBV5-8
j_gene: TRBJ2-7
d_gene: TRBD1
abundance: few
CDR3aa: CASSLGDRPTYEQYF
CDR3nt: TGTGCCAGCAGCCTCGGGGACAGGCCAACCTACGAGCAGTACTTC

v_gene: TRBV9
j_gene: TRBJ1-1
d_gene: TRBD1
abundance: NA
CDR3aa: CASSRDRNTEAFF
CDR3nt: TGTGCCAGCAGCCGGGACAGGAACACTGAAGCTTTCTTT

v_gene: TRBV2
j_gene: TRBJ2-5
d_gene: NA
abundance: NA
CDR3aa: CASSELRSTAQETQYF
CDR3nt: TGTGCCAGCAGTGAACTACGTTCGACAGCCCAAGAGACCCAGTACTTC

v_gene: TRBV5-6
j_gene: TRBJ2-7
d_gene: TRBD2
abundance: NA
CDR3aa: CASSLRTSGMRAYEQYF
CDR3nt: TGTGCCAGCAGCCTCAGGACTAGCGGGATGAGGGCCTACGAGCAGTACTTC

v_gene: TRBV28
j_gene: TRBJ2-3
d_gene: TRBD1
abundance: NA
CDR3aa: CAFSPRAGGTQYF
CDR3nt: TGTGCCTTCAGCCCCCGGGCAGGGGGTACGCAGTATTTT

v_gene: TRBV10-1
j_gene: TRBJ2-4
d_gene: TRBD2
abundance: NA
CDR3aa: CASSESGREKNIQYF
CDR3nt: TGCGCCAGCAGTGAGAGCGGGAGGGAGAAAAACATTCAGTACTTC

v_gene: TRBV18
j_gene: TRBJ1-1
d_gene: TRBD1
abundance: NA
CDR3aa: CASSSKGTGEVF
CDR3nt: TGTGCCAGCTCGTCCAAGGGAACAGGGGAAGTCTTT

v_gene: TRBV27
j_gene: TRBJ1-5
d_gene: NA
abundance: NA
CDR3aa: CASSSGVQPQHF
CDR3nt: TGTGCCAGCAGTTCGGGGGTTCAGCCCCAGCATTTT

v_gene: TRBV5-1
j_gene: TRBJ1-6
d_gene: NA
abundance: once
CDR3aa: CASSLTGRTGNSPLHF
CDR3nt: TGCGCCAGCAGCTTGACAGGACGAACCGGTAATTCACCCCTCCACTTT

v_gene: TRBV6-5
j_gene: TRBJ2-5
d_gene: NA
abundance: NA
CDR3aa: CASSLGQGRETQYF
CDR3nt: TGTGCCAGCAGCCTGGGACAAGGTCGAGAGACCCAGTACTTC

v_gene: TRBV29-1
j_gene: TRBJ2-5
d_gene: TRBD1
abundance: NA
CDR3aa: CSVESAAPNRGAYQETQYF
CDR3nt: TGCAGCGTTGAGAGCGCCGCGCCGAACAGGGGTGCGTACCAAGAGACCCAGTACTTC

v_gene: TRBV15
j_gene: TRBJ1-3
d_gene: NA
abundance: NA
CDR3aa: CATSTSYTSGNTIYF
CDR3nt: TGTGCCACCAGCACAAGCTATACCTCTGGAAACACCATATATTTT

v_gene: TRBV28
j_gene: TRBJ1-2
d_gene: TRBD1
abundance: once
CDR3aa: CASSLGQGAAGYTF
CDR3nt: TGTGCCAGCAGTTTGGGACAGGGGGCGGCTGGCTACACCTTC

v_gene: TRBV9
j_gene: TRBJ2-2
d_gene: NA
abundance: NA
CDR3aa: CASSVAGPAANTGELFF
CDR3nt: TGTGCCAGCAGCGTAGCTGGTCCAGCGGCGAACACCGGGGAGCTGTTTTTT

v_gene: TRBV2
j_gene: TRBJ2-4
d_gene: TRBD2
abundance: NA
CDR3aa: CASNGLAGGSKNIQYF
CDR3nt: TGTGCCAGCAACGGACTAGCGGGAGGGAGCAAAAACATTCAGTACTTC

v_gene: TRBV4-1
j_gene: TRBJ2-3
d_gene: NA
abundance: NA
CDR3aa: CASSLLAADTQYF
CDR3nt: TGCGCCAGCAGCCTTTTGGCGGCCGATACGCAGTATTTT

v_gene: TRBV15
j_gene: TRBJ2-5
d_gene: TRBD2
abundance: NA
CDR3aa: CATREARGLGETQYF
CDR3nt: TGTGCCACCAGAGAAGCTCGGGGACTAGGGGAGACCCAGTACTTC

v_gene: TRBV7-2
j_gene: TRBJ1-1
d_gene: TRBD1
abundance: few
CDR3aa: CASSLGTGNTEAFF
CDR3nt: TGTGCCAGCAGCTTAGGGACAGGGAACACTGAAGCTTTCTTT

v_gene: TRBV2
j_gene: TRBJ1-3
d_gene: NA
abundance: NA
CDR3aa: CASSLALSGNTIYF
CDR3nt: TGTGCCAGCAGTTTAGCCCTCTCTGGAAACACCATATATTTT

v_gene: TRBV4-1
j_gene: TRBJ2-1
d_gene: NA
abundance: once
CDR3aa: CASSQNLGLAEQFF
CDR3nt: TGCGCCAGCAGCCAGAACCTGGGACTTGCTGAGCAGTTCTTC

v_gene: TRBV11-3
j_gene: TRBJ1-2
d_gene: NA
abundance: NA
CDR3aa: CASSLVPGSYGYTF
CDR3nt: TGTGCCAGCAGCTTAGTGCCGGGGAGCTATGGCTACACCTTC

v_gene: TRBV30
j_gene: TRBJ2-7
d_gene: TRBD2
abundance: NA
CDR3aa: CAWSVGGRPTYEQYF
CDR3nt: TGTGCCTGGAGTGTAGGCGGGAGGCCTACCTACGAGCAGTACTTC

v_gene: TRBV7-9
j_gene: TRBJ1-1
d_gene: NA
abundance: few
CDR3aa: CASSLDFKSGIEAFF
CDR3nt: TGTGCCAGCAGCTTAGACTTTAAATCGGGGATAGAAGCTTTCTTT

v_gene: TRBV5-1
j_gene: TRBJ2-6
d_gene: NA
abundance: NA
CDR3aa: CASSLGRNSGANVLTF
CDR3nt: TGCGCCAGCAGCTTGGGGCGGAACTCTGGGGCCAACGTCCTGACTTTC

v_gene: TRBV28
j_gene: TRBJ2-3
d_gene: NA
abundance: NA
CDR3aa: CASSLERRGTDTQYF
CDR3nt: TGTGCCAGCAGTTTGGAGCGGAGGGGCACAGATACGCAGTATTTT

v_gene: TRBV7-2
j_gene: TRBJ2-7
d_gene: NA
abundance: once
CDR3aa: CASSLALSIAEHYEQYF
CDR3nt: TGTGCCAGCAGCTTAGCCCTTAGCATCGCGGAACACTACGAGCAGTACTTC

v_gene: TRBV27
j_gene: TRBJ2-7
d_gene: NA
abundance: NA
CDR3aa: CATPSERAYEQYF
CDR3nt: TGTGCCACCCCGTCGGAGAGGGCCTACGAGCAGTACTTC

v_gene: TRBV18
j_gene: TRBJ1-1
d_gene: NA
abundance: NA
CDR3aa: CASSPSREGMNTEAFF
CDR3nt: TGTGCCAGCTCACCGAGCAGGGAGGGCATGAACACTGAAGCTTTCTTT

v_gene: TRBV2
j_gene: TRBJ2-2
d_gene: TRBD2
abundance: NA
CDR3aa: CASRGGSSTGELFF
CDR3nt: TGTGCCAGCAGGGGCGGGAGTAGCACCGGGGAGCTGTTTTTT

v_gene: TRBV7-9
j_gene: TRBJ2-1
d_gene: TRBD2
abundance: NA
CDR3aa: CASSLRASGNNEQFF
CDR3nt: TGTGCCAGCAGCCTCCGGGCTAGCGGGAACAATGAGCAGTTCTTC

v_gene: TRBV5-1
j_gene: TRBJ2-1
d_gene: TRBD2
abundance: NA
CDR3aa: CASSRLAELGEQFF
CDR3nt: TGCGCCAGCAGCCGACTAGCGGAGCTGGGTGAGCAGTTCTTC

v_gene: TRBV28
j_gene: TRBJ1-5
d_gene: NA
abundance: NA
CDR3aa: CASSGGGWDQPQHF
CDR3nt: TGTGCCAGCAGTGGTGGGGGGTGGGATCAGCCCCAGCATTTT